The 8 T cell receptor beta chains below all came from one sample that was sequenced in a study of identifying expanded T cells in peripheral blood. Data came from immunoSEQ multiplex PCR; TCRdb stores just in-frame clones and leaves some out. The sample consists of approximately 90,000 clones, 70% to 90% of them appearing once. Sequenced input: blood. These TCRs come from a person aged 18 to 70 in good health.

The chain employs TRBV7-8 and TRBJ1-5, with 10 positions matching TRBD1. The V gene's germline CDR1 is SGHVS and CDR2 FQNEAQ. The V segment lost 6 bases and the J segment 1 base; nucleotides outside the gene matches: 6. This CDR3 spans 16 amino acids. In DNA form, the CDR3 reads TGTGCCAGCAGACGCGGACAGGGGGACAGCAATCAGCCCCAGCATTTT. This encodes CASRRGQGDSNQPQHF.

The chain couples TRBV7-9 to TRBJ2-3; 9 nucleotides align to TRBD2. The CDR3 is made up of 17 amino acids. The germline V gene has CDR1 SEHNR and CDR2 FQNEAQ (reference sequence). After removal of 3 bases from V and 6 bases from J, the junction contained 13 bases not matched to a gene. In DNA form, the CDR3 reads TGTGCCAGCAGCTTCGGCGGCGGGCGGGGGGGCCTGGATACGCAGTATTTT. Its protein is CASSFGGGRGGLDTQYF.

This chain connects TRBV19 to TRBJ1-2; D unresolved. V was clipped by 0 bases and J by 2 bases, with 4 bases between them. Germline CDR1 is LNHDA and CDR2 is SQIVND (reference sequence). The CDR3 has 13 amino acids. The CDR3 bases are TGTGCCAGTAGTATAGATCTAAACTATGGCTACACCTTC. Encoded protein: CASSIDLNYGYTF.

CDR3 region: CASSHQGSGNTIYF. For the CDR3, the DNA is TGTGCCAGCAGCCACCAGGGATCTGGAAACACCATATATTTT. This chain uses TRBV16 with TRBJ1-3, with D maybe TRBD1 (5 bases). CDR1 KGHSY and CDR2 FQNENV come from the germline V gene. V lost 3 bases to trimming and J lost 1 base, with 7 bases between them. This CDR3 comprises 14 residues. Combining the CDR3 with reference TRBV16 and TRBJ1-3 gives the whole variable domain GEEVAQTPKHLVRGEGQKAKLYCAPIKGHSYVFWYQQVLKNEFKFLISFQNENVFDETGMPKERFSAKCLPNSPCSLEIQATKLEDSAVYFCASSHQGSGNTIYFGEGSWLTVV.

The gene calls are TRBV5-1 and TRBJ2-3; D is ambiguous. CDR1 is SGHRS, CDR2 YFSETQ, per germline. V was cut by 4 bases and J by 6 bases, with 15 bases left in between. CDR3 length: 14 residues. CDR3 sequence reads: CASSLRTPTDTQYF. In DNA, the CDR3 is TGCGCCAGCAGCCTGCGTACCCCGACGGATACGCAGTATTTT. The full variable domain, rest sourced from reference TRBV5-1 and TRBJ2-3, is KAGVTQTPRYLIKTRGQQVTLSCSPISGHRSVSWYQQTPGQGLQFLFEYFSETQRNKGNFPGRFSGRQFSNSRSEMNVSTLELGDSALYLCASSLRTPTDTQYFGPGTRLTVL.

The V call is TRBV19, the J call TRBJ1-2, with D perhaps matching TRBD1 (5 bases). V was cut by 10 bases and J by 5 bases, with 23 bases left in between. CDR1 LNHDA and CDR2 SQIVND come from the germline V gene (reference sequence). The CDR3 covers 15 residues. The CDR3 loop reads CATTDTRVPVYGYTF. The CDR3 DNA reads TGTGCCACTACGGACACCCGAGTACCAGTATATGGCTACACCTTC.

This clone occurred once. The gene calls are TRBV12-5 and TRBJ2-1; no clear D. Germline CDR1 is LGHNT and CDR2 is FRNRAP. V was pared by 1 base and J by 0 bases, with 25 bases between. This CDR3 region has 21 residues. This CDR3 is CASGLDILTVGLGPSYNEQFF. In DNA form, the CDR3 reads TGTGCTAGTGGTTTGGATATACTGACGGTCGGGCTAGGCCCCTCCTACAATGAGCAGTTCTTC.

The genes are TRBV7-7 and TRBJ2-2, with D perhaps TRBD2 (6 bases). Germline V gene lookup returns CDR1 SSHAT and CDR2 FNYEAQ (reference sequence). The CDR3 contains 14 residues. Trimming took 2 bases from V and 5 from J, leaving 9 bases between them. This CDR3 is CASSLLRGTGELFF. The CDR3 coding sequence is TGTGCCAGCAGCTTACTGCGGGGAACCGGGGAGCTGTTTTTT.